Presented here are 5 T cell receptor beta chains from one specimen sequenced in a study of tumor-infiltrating lymphocytes in primary liver carcinoma listed by TCRdb under 2017. TCRdb records Illumina HiSeq 2500 as the sequencer. TCRbeta-specific cDNA was reverse-transcribed from roughly 500 ng total RNA using a constant-region primer and ProtoScript II reverse transcriptase. Three nested multiplex PCR rounds, following a slightly modified ARM-PCR procedure, were used to build the TCRbeta libraries. The first two PCR rounds used multiplex TRBV1-TRBV30 forward primers with a Cbeta reverse primer, each for about 10 cycles. TCRdb took the public reads, trimmed them with fastp at Q25, ran MiXCR for clone calling and kept in-frame beta chains. Entries are consolidated by CDR3 protein sequence, retaining the most common genes and DNA. The sample yields around 81,000 distinct CDR3 sequences; 71% were counted once. The top ten clones comprise roughly 13% of the sample.

Total RNA and DNA were co-extracted from 20-30 mg of bulk tissue with the AllPrep DNA/RNA mini kit, without cell sorting. Sequencing was performed on liver tumor tissue from sampling region 4. The sample's cell subset or site label is to be understood as: tumor region T4, right-lateral pole. The receptors come from a woman between 55 and 75 years old with primary liver carcinoma and hepatitis B virus infection.

Comments on this clonotype: The junction differs from germline at one of its ends, possibly a read error. The chain employs TRBV5-1 and TRBJ2-2; 9 positions agree with TRBD2. Germline CDR1 reads SGHRS; CDR2 reads YFSETQ. The CDR3 is 17 residues long. CDR3 in DNA: TGCACCAGTAGCTGGAGCCTAGCGGGACCGAACATGGGGGAGCTGTTTTTT. Its translation: CTSSWSLAGPNMGELFF.

As concerns this clonotype: Germline is not matched at one junction end, which may reflect a read error. The chain couples TRBV5-1 to TRBJ2-2, with D possibly being TRBD2 (6 bases). CDR1 SGHRS and CDR2 YFSETQ come from the germline V gene. CDR3 size: 16 residues. The DNA for the CDR3 is TGTGCCAGCAGCTTGGGGACCGGGACCCACACCGGGGGGCTGTTTTTT. Amino acid sequence: CASSLGTGTHTGGLFF.

With respect to this clonotype: This may be a read error, as it is one base from a much larger clone. This CDR3 is missing its conserved last phenylalanine or tryptophan, likely due to a read error. The chain recombines TRBV30 with TRBJ2-5; D tentatively fits TRBD1 or TRBD2 (5 bases each). This CDR3 contains 14 residues. V lost 4 bases and J 4 bases, leaving 16 bases between the germline ends. Germline loops: CDR1 GTSNPN, CDR2 SVGIG (reference sequence). DNA of the CDR3: TGTGCCTGGAACGACGGGACCCCTATAGAGACCCAGTACTTA. As protein: CAWNDGTPIETQYL.

As concerns this clonotype: No conserved phenylalanine or tryptophan is present at the end of the CDR3, so a read error is the likely explanation. The limits of the CDR3 on the DNA are not certain, so only TCRdb's listed CDR3 is given. The CDR3 spells CSVGTSGINNEQSY. The rearrangement joins TRBV29-1 to TRBJ2-1; the table's D gene call, TRBD2, was not cross checked with the DNA. Germline CDR1 reads SQVTM; CDR2 reads ANQGSEA. The CDR3 length is 14 residues, termini included.

This clonotype was observed a handful of times. At one boundary the junction diverges from the germline segment, which might be a read error. The rearrangement uses TRBV20-1 and TRBJ1-1; 9 positions match TRBD1. The CDR3 is 12 amino acids. Germline V lookup: CDR1 DFQATT, CDR2 SNEGSKA (reference sequence). DNA for the CDR3: TGCAGTGGGAGGGACAGGGAGACTGAAGCCTTCTTT. Translating gives CSGRDRETEAFF.